These 6 T cell receptor beta chains were all obtained from the same sample, sequenced in a study of T-cell reconstitution after alpha-beta-depleted transplantation in children. The library targeted TCRbeta and was prepared with unique molecular identifiers. One entry per CDR3 protein, called by TCRdb with MiXCR from the PCR reads. This table holds around 490,000 distinct CDR3 sequences, about an eighth found once. The sample was PBMCs, mostly from graft donor cells, taken 180 days after TCRalphabeta/CD19-depleted stem cell transplant. The receptors were gathered from a female patient aged 2-10 years who had a stem cell transplant for aplastic anemia, so the T cells may come from the graft donor.

This clonotype was seen a few times. The rearrangement links TRBV3-1 to TRBJ2-3, with 10 bases fitting TRBD2. The CDR3 contains 15 residues. Per germline, CDR1 LGHDT and CDR2 YNNKEL (reference sequence). V shed 5 bases and J 5 bases; nucleotides not matched to a gene: 7. CDR3 in DNA: TGTGCCAGCAGCTTTCTAGCGGGAGTTAGAGATACGCAGTATTTT. It yields the protein CASSFLAGVRDTQYF.

This clonotype was seen more than once but under ten times. The chain has TRBV15 and TRBJ2-5, with 11 positions matching TRBD2. The germline CDR1 and CDR2 sequences are LNHNV and YYDKDF (reference sequence). This CDR3 is 16 amino acids long. The trim removed 2 bases at V and 1 base at J, leaving 3 bases unmatched. The CDR3 DNA is TGTGCCACCAGCAGATTAGCGGGAGGGACCCAAGAGACCCAGTACTTC. As protein: CATSRLAGGTQETQYF.

This clonotype was recorded a few times. The chain employs TRBV27 and TRBJ1-1; D possibly corresponds to TRBD1 (6 bases). The CDR3 spans 14 residues. CDR1 MNHEY and CDR2 SMNVEV come from the germline V gene (reference sequence). Trimming took off 5 bases at V and 1 base at J, with 11 bases between the two ends. For the CDR3, the DNA is TGTGCCAGCAGTAATGCCAGGGGGAACACTGAAGCTTTCTTT. Encoded protein: CASSNARGNTEAFF.

This clonotype was seen more than once but under ten times. V is TRBV7-6 and J is TRBJ2-2; 12 bases map to TRBD2. CDR1 and CDR2 (germline): SGHVS, FNYEAQ. Trimming cost V 3 bases and J 3 bases; bases outside gene matches: 14. The CDR3 extends over 20 amino acids. The CDR3 bases are TGTGCCAGCAGCTTGGCCCCGCGGGCTAGCGGGAGGGCACACACCGGGGAGCTGTTTTTT. Protein product: CASSLAPRASGRAHTGELFF.

This clonotype was detected a few times. This chain uses TRBV29-1 with TRBJ2-3; D perhaps matches TRBD1 (6 bases). CDR3 length equals 13 residues. The V gene's germline CDR1 is SQVTM and CDR2 ANQGSEA. V lost 5 bases and J 3 bases, leaving 12 bases between the germline ends. For the CDR3, the DNA is TGCAGCGTTCCGGTGGACAGTACAGATACGCAGTATTTT. It yields the protein CSVPVDSTDTQYF.

This sequence joins TRBV27 and TRBJ2-2; 7 nucleotides agree with TRBD1. Germline CDR1 MNHEY, CDR2 SMNVEV (reference sequence). With V trimmed by 2 bases and J by 9 bases, 6 bases remained unmatched. The CDR3 consists of 14 residues. CDR3 in DNA: TGTGCCAGCAGTTTAACAGGGGCGGGCCGGGAGCTGTTTTTT. Its translation is CASSLTGAGRELFF.